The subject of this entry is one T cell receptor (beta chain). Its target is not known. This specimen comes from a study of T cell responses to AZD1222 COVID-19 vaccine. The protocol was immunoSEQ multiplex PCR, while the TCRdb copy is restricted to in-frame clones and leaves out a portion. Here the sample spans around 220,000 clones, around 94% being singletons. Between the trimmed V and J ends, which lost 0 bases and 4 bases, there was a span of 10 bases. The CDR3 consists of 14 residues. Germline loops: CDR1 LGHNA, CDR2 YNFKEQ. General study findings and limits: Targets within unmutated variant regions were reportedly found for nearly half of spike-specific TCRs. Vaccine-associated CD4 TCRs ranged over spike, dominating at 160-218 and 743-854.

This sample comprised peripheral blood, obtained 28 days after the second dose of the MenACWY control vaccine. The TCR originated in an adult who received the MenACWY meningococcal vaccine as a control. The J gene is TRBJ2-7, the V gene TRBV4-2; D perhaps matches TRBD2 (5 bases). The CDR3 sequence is CASSQEPTGYEQYF. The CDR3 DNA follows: TGTGCCAGCAGCCAAGAACCTACGGGATACGAGCAGTACTTC.